A selection of T cell receptor beta chains follows, all from one sample in a study of blood T cell repertoires in COVID-19. Profiled with immunoSEQ multiplex PCR; TCRdb holds only in-frame clones, not every one. Among approximately 350,000 clones listed, approximately 86% were seen once. Source material: peripheral blood. The receptors derive from a woman aged 60-75 years with COVID-19, enrolled during active disease. The CDR3 runs from the conserved cysteine through the conserved F or W. Fields, in order: clone size, J gene, V gene, D gene, CDR3 protein, CDR3 DNA. D genes are given only for firm matches. Size is stated for part of the rows, as once, few or many counts, or as a class when the clone is expanded.

clone_size: .; j_call: TRBJ2-7; v_call: TRBV10-3; d_call: TRBD1; cdr3_aa: CAISEYPKGAGGVYEQYF; cdr3_nt: TGTGCCATCAGTGAATACCCGAAGGGGGCAGGGGGCGTTTACGAGCAGTACTTC
clone_size: .; j_call: TRBJ2-1; v_call: TRBV9; d_call: TRBD2; cdr3_aa: CASSPSGGINNEQFF; cdr3_nt: TGTGCCAGCAGCCCAAGCGGGGGGATTAACAATGAGCAGTTCTTC
clone_size: once; j_call: TRBJ2-7; v_call: TRBV5-5; d_call: .; cdr3_aa: CASSSEGRGGEQYF; cdr3_nt: TGTGCCAGCAGCTCGGAAGGCAGAGGTGGCGAGCAGTACTTC
clone_size: .; j_call: TRBJ2-5; v_call: TRBV19; d_call: .; cdr3_aa: CASSILMVGPAQETQYF; cdr3_nt: TGTGCCAGTAGTATTTTGATGGTGGGGCCAGCCCAAGAGACCCAGTACTTC
clone_size: .; j_call: TRBJ2-7; v_call: TRBV7-6; d_call: TRBD2; cdr3_aa: CASTGLAGALDSYEQYF; cdr3_nt: TGTGCCAGCACGGGACTAGCGGGGGCCCTTGACTCCTACGAGCAGTACTTC
clone_size: .; j_call: TRBJ1-3; v_call: TRBV19; d_call: .; cdr3_aa: CASSRGPGNTIYF; cdr3_nt: TGTGCCAGTAGCAGGGGTCCTGGAAACACCATATATTTT
clone_size: .; j_call: TRBJ1-1; v_call: TRBV20-1; d_call: .; cdr3_aa: CSARQVSEAFF; cdr3_nt: TGCAGTGCAAGACAGGTTTCTGAAGCTTTCTTT
clone_size: .; j_call: TRBJ2-5; v_call: TRBV4-1; d_call: TRBD1; cdr3_aa: CASSHPDREETQYF; cdr3_nt: TGCGCCAGCAGCCACCCGGACAGGGAAGAGACCCAGTACTTC
clone_size: .; j_call: TRBJ1-2; v_call: TRBV6-1; d_call: TRBD1; cdr3_aa: CASSDRDRGFGYTF; cdr3_nt: TGTGCCAGCAGTGACCGGGACAGGGGGTTCGGCTACACCTTC
clone_size: many; j_call: TRBJ2-7; v_call: TRBV9; d_call: TRBD2; cdr3_aa: CASSEMGGYEQYF; cdr3_nt: TGTGCCAGCAGCGAGATGGGGGGGTACGAGCAGTACTTC
clone_size: .; j_call: TRBJ2-7; v_call: TRBV11-3; d_call: .; cdr3_aa: CAIRDGYEQYF; cdr3_nt: TGTGCCATCCGGGATGGCTACGAGCAGTACTTC
clone_size: .; j_call: TRBJ1-2; v_call: TRBV5-1; d_call: .; cdr3_aa: CASSLDRANYGYTF; cdr3_nt: TGCGCCAGCAGCTTGGACAGGGCCAACTATGGCTACACCTTC
clone_size: .; j_call: TRBJ1-1; v_call: TRBV7-9; d_call: .; cdr3_aa: CASSTGVNTEAFF; cdr3_nt: TGTGCCAGCAGCACGGGGGTGAACACTGAAGCTTTCTTT
clone_size: .; j_call: TRBJ1-1; v_call: TRBV5-6; d_call: TRBD1; cdr3_aa: CASSPGTGPFTTEAFF; cdr3_nt: TGTGCCAGCAGCCCGGGGACAGGGCCCTTCACCACTGAAGCTTTCTTT
clone_size: .; j_call: TRBJ2-1; v_call: TRBV3-1/TRBV3-2; d_call: .; cdr3_aa: CASSQPGEPVEQFF; cdr3_nt: TGTGCCAGCAGCCAACCCGGGGAGCCGGTTGAGCAGTTCTTC
clone_size: .; j_call: TRBJ1-6; v_call: TRBV4-1; d_call: TRBD1; cdr3_aa: CASSLRAVEPVDRESNSPLHF; cdr3_nt: TGCGCCAGCAGCCTCAGAGCGGTTGAGCCTGTTGACAGGGAGAGTAATTCACCCCTCCACTTT
clone_size: .; j_call: TRBJ1-3; v_call: TRBV7-6; d_call: .; cdr3_aa: CASSPREGSGNTIYF; cdr3_nt: TGTGCCAGCAGCCCCAGGGAGGGCTCTGGAAACACCATATATTTT
clone_size: once; j_call: TRBJ2-3; v_call: TRBV6-2/TRBV6-3; d_call: .; cdr3_aa: CASSQLAGFADTQYF; cdr3_nt: TGTGCCAGCAGTCAACTAGCAGGTTTCGCAGATACGCAGTATTTT
clone_size: .; j_call: TRBJ1-2; v_call: TRBV18; d_call: .; cdr3_aa: CASSPRSSDGYTF; cdr3_nt: TGTGCCAGCTCACCACGTTCGTCTGATGGCTACACCTTC
clone_size: .; j_call: TRBJ2-1; v_call: TRBV9; d_call: .; cdr3_aa: CASSVDLGRGYEQFF; cdr3_nt: TGTGCCAGCAGCGTAGATTTGGGCAGGGGATATGAGCAGTTCTTC
clone_size: .; j_call: TRBJ2-1; v_call: TRBV2; d_call: TRBD1; cdr3_aa: CASNGQGINEQFF; cdr3_nt: TGTGCCAGCAACGGACAGGGGATCAATGAGCAGTTCTTC
clone_size: .; j_call: TRBJ1-2; v_call: TRBV9; d_call: TRBD1; cdr3_aa: CASSVGDRRGYGYTF; cdr3_nt: TGTGCCAGCAGCGTAGGGGACAGGCGGGGCTATGGCTACACCTTC
clone_size: .; j_call: TRBJ2-1; v_call: TRBV4-1; d_call: TRBD2; cdr3_aa: CASSQDFGRGGLGEQFF; cdr3_nt: TGCGCCAGCAGCCAAGATTTCGGGCGGGGGGGCCTTGGTGAGCAGTTCTTC
clone_size: .; j_call: TRBJ2-3; v_call: TRBV19; d_call: .; cdr3_aa: CASSIRDPPERDTQYF; cdr3_nt: TGTGCCAGTAGTATACGCGACCCGCCGGAGAGAGATACGCAGTATTTT
clone_size: .; j_call: TRBJ2-7; v_call: TRBV7-2; d_call: .; cdr3_aa: CASNTGVAYEQYF; cdr3_nt: TGTGCCAGCAACACGGGGGTGGCCTACGAGCAGTACTTC
clone_size: few; j_call: TRBJ1-4; v_call: TRBV5-6; d_call: .; cdr3_aa: CASTPQGQGEKLFF; cdr3_nt: TGTGCCAGCACCCCTCAGGGGCAGGGTGAAAAACTGTTTTTT
clone_size: .; j_call: TRBJ2-7; v_call: TRBV5-1; d_call: TRBD1; cdr3_aa: CASSLVGTGGDEQYF; cdr3_nt: TGCGCCAGCAGCTTGGTGGGGACAGGGGGGGACGAGCAGTACTTC
clone_size: .; j_call: TRBJ2-3; v_call: TRBV9; d_call: .; cdr3_aa: CASSVGTHSTDTQYF; cdr3_nt: TGTGCCAGCAGCGTAGGGACTCATAGCACAGATACGCAGTATTTT